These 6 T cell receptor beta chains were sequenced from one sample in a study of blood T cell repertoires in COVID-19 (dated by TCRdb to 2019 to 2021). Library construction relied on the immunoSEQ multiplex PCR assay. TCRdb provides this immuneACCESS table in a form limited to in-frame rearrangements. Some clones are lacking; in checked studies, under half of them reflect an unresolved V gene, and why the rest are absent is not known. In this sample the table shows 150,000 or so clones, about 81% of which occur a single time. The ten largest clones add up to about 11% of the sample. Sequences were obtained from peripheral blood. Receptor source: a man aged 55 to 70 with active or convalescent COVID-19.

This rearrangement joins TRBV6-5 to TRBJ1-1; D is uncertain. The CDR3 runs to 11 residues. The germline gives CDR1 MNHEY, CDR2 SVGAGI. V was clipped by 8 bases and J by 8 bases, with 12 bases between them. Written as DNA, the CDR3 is TGTGCCAGCCACAGCCTTAGGGAAGCTTTCTTT. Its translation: CASHSLREAFF.

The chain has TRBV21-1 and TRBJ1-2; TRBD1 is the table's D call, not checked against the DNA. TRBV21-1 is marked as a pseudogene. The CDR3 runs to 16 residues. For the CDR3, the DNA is TGTGCCAGCAGCTCAGCCGGGACAGGGTTACGCACGGGCTACACCTTC. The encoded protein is CASSSAGTGLRTGYTF.

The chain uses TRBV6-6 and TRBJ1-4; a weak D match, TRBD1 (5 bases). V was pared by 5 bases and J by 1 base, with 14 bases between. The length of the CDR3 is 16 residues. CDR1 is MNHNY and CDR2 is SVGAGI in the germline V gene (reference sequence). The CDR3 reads CASSTPGQGTNEKLFF. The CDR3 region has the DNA TGTGCCAGCAGTACCCCAGGGCAGGGAACTAATGAAAAACTGTTTTTT.

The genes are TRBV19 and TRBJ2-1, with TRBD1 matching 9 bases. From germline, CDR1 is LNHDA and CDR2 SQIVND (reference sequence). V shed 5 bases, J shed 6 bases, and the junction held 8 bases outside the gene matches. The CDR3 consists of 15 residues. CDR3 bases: TGTGCCAGTAGTCCGGACAGGGGAATTCGCAATGAGCAGTTCTTC. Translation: CASSPDRGIRNEQFF.

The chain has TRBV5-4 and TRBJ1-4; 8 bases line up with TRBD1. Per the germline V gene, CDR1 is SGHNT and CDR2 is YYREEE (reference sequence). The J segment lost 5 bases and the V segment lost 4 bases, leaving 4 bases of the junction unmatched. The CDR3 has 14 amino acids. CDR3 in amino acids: CASSRRTGNEKLFF. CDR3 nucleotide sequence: TGTGCCAGCAGCCGGCGGACAGGGAATGAAAAACTGTTTTTT.

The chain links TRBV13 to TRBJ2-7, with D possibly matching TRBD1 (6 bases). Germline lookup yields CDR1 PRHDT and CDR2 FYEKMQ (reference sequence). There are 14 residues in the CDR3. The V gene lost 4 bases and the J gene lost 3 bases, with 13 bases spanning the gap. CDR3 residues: CASSSQTGRYEQYF. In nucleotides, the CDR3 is TGTGCCAGCAGCTCGCAGACAGGACGCTACGAGCAGTACTTC.